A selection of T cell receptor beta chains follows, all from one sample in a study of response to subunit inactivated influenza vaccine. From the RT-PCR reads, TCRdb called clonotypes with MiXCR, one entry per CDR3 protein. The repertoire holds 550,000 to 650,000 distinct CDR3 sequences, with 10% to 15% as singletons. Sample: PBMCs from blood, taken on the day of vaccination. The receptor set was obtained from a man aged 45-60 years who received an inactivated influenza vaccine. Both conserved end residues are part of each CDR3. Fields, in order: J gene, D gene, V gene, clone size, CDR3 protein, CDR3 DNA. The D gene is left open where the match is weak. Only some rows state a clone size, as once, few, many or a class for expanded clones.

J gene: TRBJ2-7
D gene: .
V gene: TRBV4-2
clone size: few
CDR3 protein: CASSHGVPPYEQYF
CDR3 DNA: TGTGCCAGCAGCCATGGGGTACCACCCTACGAGCAGTACTTC

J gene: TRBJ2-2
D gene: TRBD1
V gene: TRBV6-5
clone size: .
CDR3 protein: CASSYSAGGGPGDLFF
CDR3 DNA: TGTGCCAGCAGTTACTCGGCAGGGGGCGGACCCGGGGACCTGTTTTTT

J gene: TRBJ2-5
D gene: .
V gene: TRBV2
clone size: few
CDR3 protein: CAGRPAGETQYF
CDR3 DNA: TGTGCCGGCAGACCCGCAGGGGAGACCCAGTACTTC

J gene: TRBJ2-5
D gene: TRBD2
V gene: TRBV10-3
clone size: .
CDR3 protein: CAISRLAGAQETQYF
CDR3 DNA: TGTGCCATCAGCCGACTAGCGGGGGCTCAAGAGACCCAGTACTTC

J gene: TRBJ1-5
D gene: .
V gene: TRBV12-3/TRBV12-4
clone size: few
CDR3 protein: CASTPGIPSYSNQPQHF
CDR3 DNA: TGTGCCAGCACCCCAGGGATTCCCTCGTATAGCAATCAGCCCCAGCATTTT

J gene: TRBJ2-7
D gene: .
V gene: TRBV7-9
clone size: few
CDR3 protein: CASSLGGTISYEQYF
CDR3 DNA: TGTGCCAGCAGCTTAGGAGGGACCATCTCCTACGAGCAGTACTTC

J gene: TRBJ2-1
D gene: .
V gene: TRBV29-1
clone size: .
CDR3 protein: CSVEMGSGTYNEQFF
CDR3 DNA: TGCAGCGTTGAAATGGGTTCGGGGACCTACAATGAGCAGTTCTTC

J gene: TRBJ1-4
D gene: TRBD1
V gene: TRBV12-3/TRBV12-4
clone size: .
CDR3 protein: CASSFGTGRKLFF
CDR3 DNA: TGTGCCAGCAGTTTTGGGACAGGGCGAAAACTGTTTTTT

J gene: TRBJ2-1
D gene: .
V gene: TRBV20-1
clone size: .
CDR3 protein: CSAFPGPYNEQFF
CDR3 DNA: TGCAGTGCTTTCCCGGGCCCCTACAATGAGCAGTTCTTC

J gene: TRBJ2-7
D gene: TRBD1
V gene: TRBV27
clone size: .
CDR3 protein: CASSSMGQSYEQYF
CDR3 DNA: TGTGCCAGCAGTAGTATGGGACAGTCCTACGAGCAGTACTTC

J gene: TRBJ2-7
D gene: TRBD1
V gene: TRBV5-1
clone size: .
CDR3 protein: CASSLGGQSISYEQYF
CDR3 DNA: TGCGCCAGCAGCTTGGGGGGACAGTCAATATCCTACGAGCAGTACTTC

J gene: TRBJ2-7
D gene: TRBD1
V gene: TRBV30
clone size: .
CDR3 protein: CAWSVRRTGGFEQYF
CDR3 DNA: TGTGCCTGGAGTGTACGGAGGACAGGGGGTTTCGAGCAGTACTTC

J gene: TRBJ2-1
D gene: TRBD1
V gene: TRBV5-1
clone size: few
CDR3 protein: CASSQKIGQGDNEQFF
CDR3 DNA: TGCGCCAGCAGCCAGAAAATCGGACAGGGGGATAATGAGCAGTTCTTC

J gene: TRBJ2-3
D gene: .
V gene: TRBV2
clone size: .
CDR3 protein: CASSEALLAEAGDTQYF
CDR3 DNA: TGTGCCAGCAGTGAAGCTCTCCTCGCGGAGGCGGGCGATACGCAGTATTTT

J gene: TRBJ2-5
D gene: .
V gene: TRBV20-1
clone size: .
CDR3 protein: CSARDPRQGETQYF
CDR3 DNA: TGCAGTGCTAGAGACCCTCGCCAGGGAGAGACCCAGTACTTC

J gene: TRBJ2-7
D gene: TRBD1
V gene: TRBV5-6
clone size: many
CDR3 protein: CASSLGILGDRMGEYF
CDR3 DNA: TGTGCCAGCAGCTTGGGGATATTGGGGGACAGAATGGGGGAGTACTTC

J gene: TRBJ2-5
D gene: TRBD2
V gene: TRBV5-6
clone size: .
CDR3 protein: CASSPKAGGPETQYF
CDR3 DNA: TGTGCCAGCAGCCCAAAAGCGGGAGGGCCTGAGACCCAGTACTTC

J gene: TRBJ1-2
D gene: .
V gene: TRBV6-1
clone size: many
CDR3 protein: CASSPTSGFHGYTF
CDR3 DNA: TGTGCCAGCAGTCCCACCTCAGGTTTTCATGGCTACACCTTC

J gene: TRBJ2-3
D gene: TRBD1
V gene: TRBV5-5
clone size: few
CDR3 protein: CASSRGTGGDTQYF
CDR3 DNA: TGTGCCAGCAGCCGAGGGACAGGGGGAGATACGCAGTATTTT

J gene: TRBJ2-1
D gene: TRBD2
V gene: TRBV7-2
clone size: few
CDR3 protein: CASSLAASGGTKGYNEQFF
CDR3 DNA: TGTGCCAGCAGCTTAGCAGCAAGCGGGGGGACAAAGGGTTACAATGAGCAGTTCTTC

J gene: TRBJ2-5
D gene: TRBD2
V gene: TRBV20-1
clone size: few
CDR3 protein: CSARIAGGIETQYF
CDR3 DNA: TGCAGTGCTAGAATAGCGGGGGGGATTGAGACCCAGTACTTC

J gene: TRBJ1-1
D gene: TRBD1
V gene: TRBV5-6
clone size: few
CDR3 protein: CASSLVGQETEAFF
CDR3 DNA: TGTGCCAGCAGCTTGGTGGGACAGGAGACTGAAGCTTTCTTT

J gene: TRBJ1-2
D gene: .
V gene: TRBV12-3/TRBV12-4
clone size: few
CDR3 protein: CASSSPGYGYTF
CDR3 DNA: TGTGCCAGCAGTTCGCCGGGCTATGGCTACACCTTC

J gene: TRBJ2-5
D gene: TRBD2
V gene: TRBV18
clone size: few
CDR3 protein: CASSPTSGALSQYF
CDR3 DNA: TGTGCCAGCTCACCGACTAGCGGGGCTCTGTCCCAGTACTTC

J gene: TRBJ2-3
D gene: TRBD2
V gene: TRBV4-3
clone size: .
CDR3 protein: CASSPRRAASGITDTQYF
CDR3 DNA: TGCGCCAGCAGCCCGCGCCGCGCGGCTAGCGGAATCACAGATACGCAGTATTTT

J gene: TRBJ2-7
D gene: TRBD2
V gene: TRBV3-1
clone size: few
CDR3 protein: CASSTGLAGPYEQYF
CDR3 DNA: TGTGCCAGCAGCACGGGACTAGCGGGACCCTACGAGCAGTACTTC

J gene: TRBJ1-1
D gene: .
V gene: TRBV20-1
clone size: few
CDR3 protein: CSASGGSGTEAFF
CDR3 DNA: TGCAGTGCTAGTGGGGGGAGTGGGACTGAAGCTTTCTTT

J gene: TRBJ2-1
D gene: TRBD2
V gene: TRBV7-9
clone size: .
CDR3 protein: CASSLTTSGSPYNEQFF
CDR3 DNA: TGTGCCAGCAGCCTAACGACTAGCGGGAGCCCGTACAATGAGCAGTTCTTC

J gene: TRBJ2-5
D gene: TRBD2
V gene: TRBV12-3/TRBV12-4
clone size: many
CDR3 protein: CASSFASGGTQETQYF
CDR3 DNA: TGTGCCAGCAGTTTCGCTAGCGGGGGAACCCAAGAGACCCAGTACTTC

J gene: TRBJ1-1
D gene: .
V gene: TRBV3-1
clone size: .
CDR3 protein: CASSPRVLNTEAFF
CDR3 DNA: TGTGCCAGCAGCCCCAGGGTCTTGAACACTGAAGCTTTCTTT

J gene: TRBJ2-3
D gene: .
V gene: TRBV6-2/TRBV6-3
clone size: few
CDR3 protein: CASSSLRRFSTDTQYF
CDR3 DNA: TGTGCCAGCAGTTCATTGCGGAGGTTTAGCACAGATACGCAGTATTTT

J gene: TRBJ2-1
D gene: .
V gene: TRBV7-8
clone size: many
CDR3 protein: CASSRRGTNEQFF
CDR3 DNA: TGTGCCAGCAGCCGAAGAGGAACCAATGAGCAGTTCTTC